This TCR beta chain was identified in a study of spatial heterogeneity in lung cancer. The V gene lost 4 bases and the J gene lost 0 bases, with 20 bases spanning the gap. The CDR3 spans 18 residues. Per the germline V gene, CDR1 is SEHNR and CDR2 is FQNEAQ (reference sequence). This clonotype is classed as medium-sized. The library was designed around alpha chains, so this beta chain is a stray read whose abundance carries little weight. TCRdb itself ran the 5' RACE reads through MiXCR, one entry per CDR3 protein. The sample carries about 8,600 distinct CDR3 sequences, about 4.6% recorded once. Time point reported: sample taken at primary tumor resection. The study sequenced unsorted whole RNA from tumor, nontumor lung or frozen PBMC.

This TCR was recovered from a male donor with early-stage non-small cell lung cancer. The chain combines TRBV7-9 with TRBJ2-3; D tentatively fits TRBD1 or TRBD2 (5 bases each). Sequenced material: PBMCs, taken at surgery. The chain's CDR3 is CASSSWGFEGSSTDTQYF. The CDR3 nucleotides are TGTGCCAGCAGCTCTTGGGGCTTCGAGGGATCTAGCACAGATACGCAGTATTTT. Drawing the rest from reference TRBV7-9 and TRBJ2-3, the complete variable domain is DTGVSQNPRHKITKRGQNVTFRCDPISEHNRLYWYRQTLGQGPEFLTYFQNEAQLEKSRLLSDRFSAERPKGSFSTLEIQRTEQGDSAMYLCASSSWGFEGSSTDTQYFGPGTRLTVL.